Below are 20 T cell receptor beta chains sequenced from a single sample in a study of blood T cell repertoires in COVID-19. Clones were sequenced by immunoSEQ multiplex PCR, and TCRdb holds only the in-frame ones, with some missing. Of more than 90,000 clones detected, approximately 87% appear once; the ten largest clones hold 11%. Source material: peripheral blood. The receptors shown here come from a woman aged 25-40 years with acute or convalescent COVID-19.

This chain joins TRBV5-1 and TRBJ1-3; D might be TRBD1 (5 bases). Germline CDR1 and CDR2: SGHRS and YFSETQ. This CDR3 is built from 14 residues. Trimming shortened V by 4 bases and J by 2 bases, and 10 bases separated the two germline ends. CDR3 residues: CASSHAGAGNTIYF. The CDR3 DNA sequence: TGCGCCAGCAGCCACGCGGGGGCTGGAAACACCATATATTTT.

V gene TRBV9 combines with J gene TRBJ1-1; D is uncertain. Deletions cut 4 bases from V and 0 bases from J, with 13 bases between. This CDR3 contains 15 residues. Germline values: CDR1 SGDLS, CDR2 YYNGEE. The CDR3 protein is CASSPSVTLNTEAFF. The CDR3 nucleotides read TGTGCCAGCAGCCCGAGTGTGACTTTGAACACTGAAGCTTTCTTT.

This clone has a single count. CDR3 protein: CASSLGDRAPNYGYTF. As DNA, the CDR3 is TGTGCCAGCAGTTTAGGGGACAGGGCGCCTAACTATGGCTACACCTTC. The chain couples TRBV28 to TRBJ1-2; 9 nucleotides match TRBD1. CDR3 length: 16 amino acids. CDR1 and CDR2 from the germline V gene are MDHEN and SYDVKM. V gave up 2 bases and J gave up 0 bases; unmatched junction bases: 4.

J is TRBJ1-4 and V is TRBV4-1; the D gene is possibly TRBD1 (6 bases). Germline V lookup: CDR1 MGHRA, CDR2 YSYEKL. This CDR3 has 16 amino acids. V gave up 0 bases and J gave up 5 bases, with 13 bases separating them. CDR3 nucleotides: TGCGCCAGCAGCCAAGAGCTCGGACAGTTAAATGAAAAACTGTTTTTT. Translation: CASSQELGQLNEKLFF.

This clone appeared a few times. The rearrangement joins TRBV5-1 to TRBJ1-4, with D possibly being TRBD1 (6 bases). Germline V gene sequence: CDR1 SGHRS, CDR2 YFSETQ. The CDR3 consists of 14 residues. V was pared by 4 bases and J by 8 bases, with 15 bases between. Written as DNA, the CDR3 is TGCGCCAGCAGCATGGGGGGCGCGAAAGAAAAACTGTTTTTT. Residues: CASSMGGAKEKLFF.

J is TRBJ1-2 and V is TRBV25-1, with D perhaps TRBD1 (6 bases). Germline-derived CDR1 and CDR2 are MGHDK and SYGVNS. This CDR3 is built from 14 residues. The V gene lost 2 bases and the J gene lost 4 bases, with 11 bases spanning the gap. In DNA, the CDR3 is TGTGCCAGCAGTGAACAGGGGCTCGGCTATGGCTACACCTTC. It translates to CASSEQGLGYGYTF.

The V and J genes are TRBV20-1 and TRBJ1-1; D is uncertain. Germline CDR1 DFQATT, CDR2 SNEGSKA (reference sequence). This CDR3 is built from 10 residues. The CDR3 sequence is CRAGDTEAFF. In DNA, the CDR3 is TGCAGAGCCGGAGACACTGAAGCTTTCTTT.

This clone is a singleton in its sample. This chain connects TRBV6-5 to TRBJ2-2, with a tentative D call TRBD1 (5 bases). Trimming removed 8 bases at V and 4 bases at J, with 8 bases between. The CDR3 runs 12 residues. Germline values: CDR1 MNHEY, CDR2 SVGAGI. The CDR3 loop is CASLQGTGELFF. The DNA for the CDR3 is TGTGCCAGCCTTCAGGGCACCGGGGAGCTGTTTTTT.

J is TRBJ2-4 and V is TRBV5-6; the D gene is possibly TRBD1 (5 bases). The CDR3 consists of 16 residues. CDR1 SGHDT and CDR2 YYEEEE come from the germline V gene. V was trimmed by 3 bases and J by 0 bases, leaving 13 bases between them. The DNA for the CDR3 is TGTGCCAGCAGCTCACAGGAGATTATAGCCAAAAACATTCAGTACTTC. Translation gives CASSSQEIIAKNIQYF.

Only a few counts were recorded for this clone. The rearrangement joins TRBV18 to TRBJ2-6; no reliable D call. Germline loops: CDR1 KGHSH, CDR2 LQKENI. This CDR3 is 15 amino acids long. The V gene lost 2 bases and the J gene lost 6 bases, with 11 bases spanning the gap. As DNA, the CDR3 is TGTGCCAGCTCACCATTATCCGACTCGGCCAACGTCCTGACTTTC. It encodes CASSPLSDSANVLTF.

J is TRBJ1-1 and V is TRBV3-1 (or the pseudogene TRBV3-2); TRBD1 aligns across 8 bases. The CDR3 extends over 19 amino acids. V lost 0 bases, J lost 0 bases, and 12 bases stayed unmatched. Germline V CDR1 and CDR2: LGHDT, YNNKEL (reference sequence). The CDR3 sequence is CASSQDPDRVDEMNTEAFF. DNA for the CDR3: TGTGCCAGCAGCCAAGACCCGGACAGGGTTGACGAAATGAACACTGAAGCTTTCTTT.

The chain is built from TRBV9 and TRBJ1-2, with 8 positions matching TRBD1. CDR3 length: 18 residues. J was trimmed by 7 bases and V by 4 bases; bases with no gene match: 21. Germline lookup yields CDR1 SGDLS and CDR2 YYNGEE. The DNA of the CDR3 is TGTGCCAGCAGCTCTCCCCGGGACAGGATTTCAAAGGGGCTTGGCTACACCTTC. As protein: CASSSPRDRISKGLGYTF.

The gene calls are TRBV4-1 and TRBJ1-5; D perhaps matches TRBD1 (5 bases). The germline V gene encodes CDR1 MGHRA and CDR2 YSYEKL. V was cut by 0 bases and J by 7 bases, with 7 bases left in between. The CDR3 loop spans 13 amino acids. The DNA of the CDR3 is TGCGCCAGCAGCCAAGAAGGGGAACAGCCCCAGCATTTT. Its protein is CASSQEGEQPQHF.

The V and J genes are TRBV3-1 (or the pseudogene TRBV3-2) and TRBJ1-2; D uncertain. V was cut by 1 base and J by 4 bases, with 13 bases left in between. The germline V gene encodes CDR1 LGHDT and CDR2 YNNKEL (reference sequence). This CDR3 has 15 residues. CDR3 sequence: CASSQALTQRYGYTF. In DNA form, the CDR3 reads TGTGCCAGCAGCCAAGCCCTGACGCAGCGCTATGGCTACACCTTC.

The genes are TRBV10-3 and TRBJ1-2; TRBD1 aligns across 7 bases. The CDR3 covers 14 residues. Germline V gives CDR1 ENHRY, CDR2 SYGVKD. The junction had 4 bases not matched to a gene; V was cut back by 6 bases and J by 0 bases. Written as DNA, the CDR3 is TGTGCCATCAGACGGGACAGAACTAACTATGGCTACACCTTC. Translated, it gives CAIRRDRTNYGYTF.

The rearrangement links TRBV28 to TRBJ2-7, with TRBD1 matching 9 bases. The V gene end was trimmed by 6 bases and the J gene end by 1 base; junction bases not matched to a gene: 7. Germline V gene lookup returns CDR1 MDHEN and CDR2 SYDVKM. This CDR3 is built from 15 residues. CDR3 sequence: CASSPPGTGSYEQYF. In DNA form, the CDR3 reads TGTGCCAGCAGCCCTCCCGGGACAGGGTCCTACGAGCAGTACTTC. The entire variable domain, with the rest obtained from reference TRBV28 and TRBJ2-7, is as follows: DVKVTQSSRYLVKRTGEKVFLECVQDMDHENMFWYRQDPGLGLRLIYFSYDVKMKEKGDIPEGYSVSREKKERFSLILESASTNQTSMYLCASSPPGTGSYEQYFGPGTRLTVT.

This chain links TRBV4-1 with TRBJ2-2; 10 positions agree with TRBD2. The CDR3 length is 19 residues. CDR1 and CDR2 from the germline V gene are MGHRA and YSYEKL. V was pared by 1 base and J by 5 bases, with 13 bases of the junction left unmatched. The DNA for the CDR3 is TGCGCCAGCAGCCAAGGAGGACTAGCGGTCCCCCAGAGGACCGGGGAGCTGTTTTTT. Protein product: CASSQGGLAVPQRTGELFF.

V and J are TRBV1 and TRBJ2-7; the D call in the table, TRBD1, was not verified against the DNA. TRBV1 is deemed a pseudogene. This CDR3 region has 16 residues. The CDR3 DNA follows: TGCACCAGCAGCCCTTTGTGGCCCTTGCTCTCCTACGAGCAGTACTTC. It yields the protein CTSSPLWPLLSYEQYF.

This sequence joins TRBV6-1 and TRBJ1-1; D gene uncertain. The germline V gene has CDR1 MNHNS and CDR2 SASEGT. The CDR3 is made up of 16 amino acids. Trimming cost V 2 bases and J 4 bases, with 17 bases left between them. The chain's CDR3 is CASSEKIRGLGTEAFF. DNA for the CDR3: TGTGCCAGCAGTGAAAAAATTAGAGGGTTGGGCACTGAAGCTTTCTTT.

The V gene is TRBV5-1, the J gene TRBJ1-4; TRBD1 might be the D (5 bases). CDR1 and CDR2 (germline): SGHRS, YFSETQ. The CDR3 extends over 17 amino acids. V was cut by 3 bases and J by 7 bases, with 22 bases left in between. The CDR3 spells CASSSTLTPTVGEKLFF. The CDR3 bases are TGCGCCAGCAGCTCAACCCTAACTCCGACAGTGGGTGAAAAACTGTTTTTT.